These 2 T cell receptor beta chains were all obtained from the same sample, sequenced in a study of blood T cell repertoires in COVID-19. Produced via immunoSEQ multiplex PCR; TCRdb's table is partial and in-frame only. The sample holds about 22,000 clones, about 88% seen once. Sequenced material: peripheral blood. The origin of the receptors is a human donor with active COVID-19. The donor label of this sample is uncertain.

The rearrangement links TRBV7-3 to TRBJ2-3, with 9 bases aligning to TRBD2. V shed 5 bases and J 0 bases; nucleotides not matched to a gene: 3. Germline V gene sequence: CDR1 SGHTA, CDR2 FQGTGA. The CDR3 has 15 residues. The CDR3: CASSASGVSTDTQYF. The CDR3 nucleotides are TGTGCCAGCAGCGCTAGCGGGGTGAGCACAGATACGCAGTATTTT. Supplemented by reference TRBV7-3 and TRBJ2-3, the full variable domain reads GAGVSQTPSNKVTEKGKYVELRCDPISGHTALYWYRQSLGQGPEFLIYFQGTGAADDSGLPNDRFFAVRPEGSVSTLKIQRTERGDSAVYLCASSASGVSTDTQYFGPGTRLTVL.

J is TRBJ1-1 and V is TRBV5-6; D is uncertain. Trimming pared 0 bases from V and 5 bases from J, leaving 8 bases between. The CDR3 loop spans 13 amino acids. Germline CDR1 is SGHDT and CDR2 is YYEEEE. CDR3: CASSLARRTEAFF. CDR3 DNA: TGTGCCAGCAGCTTGGCCCGGAGAACTGAAGCTTTCTTT. Variable domain in full (rest from reference TRBV5-6 and TRBJ1-1): DAGVTQSPTHLIKTRGQQVTLRCSPKSGHDTVSWYQQALGQGPQFIFQYYEEEERQRGNFPDRFSGHQFPNYSSELNVNALLLGDSALYLCASSLARRTEAFFGQGTRLTVV.